The present TCR beta chain was sequenced within a study of OX40 agonist ivuxolimab in advanced cancers. About the research overall: As their treatment, patients were administered ivuxolimab, an agonistic anti-OX40 (CD134) antibody. Hepatocellular carcinoma, melanoma, renal cell or head and neck cancer was diagnosed in the dose-escalation patients. Partial responses were recorded for three patients, including one with hepatocellular carcinoma and two with cutaneous melanoma.

The method was immunoSEQ multiplex PCR; TCRdb's version includes in-frame clones alone and lacks a portion of them. The sample lists about 30,000 clones, around 82% occurring once. Study results and caveats: Low normalized T-cell clonal expansion also characterized some of the nonresponders.

From germline, CDR1 is LGHNT and CDR2 FRNRAP. Trimming removed 3 bases from V and 4 bases from J; junction bases left unmatched: 13. The CDR3 extends over 19 amino acids. To note about this clone: Its antigen is unidentified.

The chain is built from TRBV12-5 and TRBJ2-2; 11 bases align to TRBD2. The starting material was CD4+ or CD8+ T cells sorted from blood, obtained in a trial of the OX40 agonist ivuxolimab. This TCR came from an adult with an advanced solid tumor such as melanoma, head and neck, liver or kidney cancer. CDR3 bases: TGTGCTAGTGGTTTTCTCGAAGGACTAGCGGGTTCTTCCACCGGGGAGCTGTTTTTT. Residues: CASGFLEGLAGSSTGELFF.